The entry that follows covers one T cell receptor (beta chain) sequence. This sample was taken from a study of T cells in Graves' hyperthyroidism and ophthalmopathy. Authors of the study amplified TCR beta CDR3 regions from RNA transcripts. Primed by the HTBI set, a first-round RT-PCR was run on the TCR CDR3. TCRdb redid the calling of the multiplex PCR reads with MiXCR, one entry per CDR3 protein. The sample holds about 510,000 distinct CDR3 sequences, 12% to 15% seen once. J gave up 5 bases and V 8 bases, and 10 bases lay outside the gene matches. The CDR3 length is 15 residues. Germline V gene lookup returns CDR1 SQVTM and CDR2 ANQGSEA.

The sample consisted of blood. This clonotype was obtained from a woman in her forties with Graves' hyperthyroidism. The chain couples TRBV29-1 to TRBJ2-1, with 12 bases aligning to TRBD2. This chain's CDR3 is CSFASGRADDNEQFF. As DNA, the CDR3 is TGCAGCTTCGCTAGCGGGAGGGCCGATGACAATGAGCAGTTCTTC.